A single sample gave rise to the 25 T cell receptor beta chains below, sequenced in a study of beta chain features in type 1 diabetes. The whole isolated RNA underwent reverse transcription, so sequencing captured expressed TCRB transcripts. Repertoires were generated with immunoSEQ multiplex PCR, while TCRdb's copy carries only in-frame clones and drops some. The sample shows 60,000 or so clones, roughly 60% of them seen only once. The material sequenced was Tregs from blood. These receptors all come from a woman between 18 and 29 years old in good health.

V usage is TRBV11-2 and J usage is TRBJ1-1; TRBD1 matches at 7 bases. V dropped 3 bases and J dropped 7; count of bases not matched to a gene: 2. Germline V gene sequence: CDR1 SGHAT, CDR2 FQNNGV. This CDR3 has 12 amino acids. This CDR3 is CASSFRDSEAFF. The CDR3 bases are TGTGCCAGCAGCTTCCGGGACAGTGAAGCTTTCTTT. Drawing the rest from reference TRBV11-2 and TRBJ1-1, the complete variable domain is EAGVAQSPRYKIIEKRQSVAFWCNPISGHATLYWYQQILGQGPKLLIQFQNNGVVDDSQLPKDRFSAERLKGVDSTLKIQPAKLEDSAVYLCASSFRDSEAFFGQGTRLTVV.

The chain combines TRBV10-3 with TRBJ1-2, with TRBD1 as a possible D gene (6 bases). The V gene's germline CDR1 is ENHRY and CDR2 SYGVKD. The V gene lost 3 bases and the J gene lost 6 bases, with 11 bases spanning the gap. CDR3 length equals 13 residues. The CDR3 region is CAISDPGGHGYTF. CDR3 in DNA: TGTGCCATCAGTGACCCGGGGGGGCATGGCTACACCTTC.

V usage is TRBV4-2 and J usage is TRBJ2-7; 7 bases match TRBD1. The CDR3 has 14 residues. The ends lost 2 bases at V and 3 bases at J; junction bases unmatched: 4. Germline loops: CDR1 LGHNA, CDR2 YNFKEQ. CDR3 bases: TGTGCCAGCAGCCAACAAGGACAGGACTACGAGCAGTACTTC. Amino acids: CASSQQGQDYEQYF.

The chain uses TRBV6-6 and TRBJ2-7; D remains unclear. Trimming took off 3 bases at V and 0 bases at J, with 9 bases between the two ends. Germline values: CDR1 MNHNY, CDR2 SVGAGI (reference sequence). This CDR3 contains 14 residues. This CDR3 is CASSYRDHSYEQYF. CDR3 bases: TGTGCCAGCAGTTATCGAGATCACTCCTACGAGCAGTACTTC.

The chain combines TRBV5-4 with TRBJ1-6, with D possibly TRBD1 on 5 matching bases. The CDR3 is 16 residues long. CDR1 SGHNT and CDR2 YYREEE come from the germline V gene (reference sequence). V was shortened by 1 base and J by 3 bases, with 11 bases between the two germline ends. For the CDR3, the DNA is TGTGCCAGCAGCTTGATGTCAGGGCTCTATAATTCACCCCTCCACTTT. It is translated as CASSLMSGLYNSPLHF. Full variable domain (missing parts from reference TRBV5-4 and TRBJ1-6): ETGVTQSPTHLIKTRGQQVTLRCSSQSGHNTVSWYQQALGQGPQFIFQYYREEENGRGNFPPRFSGLQFPNYSSELNVNALELDDSALYLCASSLMSGLYNSPLHFGNGTRLTVT.

This chain uses TRBV18 with TRBJ2-1; 12 positions match TRBD2. The length of the CDR3 is 16 residues. Germline trimming cut 3 bases from V and 7 bases from J; bases unmatched to any gene: 7. The germline CDR1 and CDR2 sequences are KGHSH and LQKENI. For the CDR3, the DNA is TGTGCCAGCTCACCGACGCCGGGACTAGCGGGTAATGAGCAGTTCTTC. This sequence encodes CASSPTPGLAGNEQFF. Looking up the rest from reference TRBV18 and TRBJ2-1 gives the full variable domain: NAGVMQNPRHLVRRRGQEARLRCSPMKGHSHVYWYRQLPEEGLKFMVYLQKENIIDESGMPKERFSAEFPKEGPSILRIQQVVRGDSAAYFCASSPTPGLAGNEQFFGPGTRLTVL.

The chain employs TRBV30 and TRBJ1-1; no definite D call. CDR3 length: 13 amino acids. Germline V gene data show CDR1 as GTSNPN and CDR2 as SVGIG (reference sequence). V was pared by 2 bases and J by 1 base, with 8 bases between. The CDR3 nucleotides are TGTGCCTGGAGTACTACCCCGAACACTGAAGCTTTCTTT. Amino acid sequence: CAWSTTPNTEAFF.

The chain uses TRBV30 and TRBJ1-2, with unresolved D. The V end lost 2 bases, the J end lost 4 bases, and 17 bases lay between the germline ends. Per the germline V gene, CDR1 is GTSNPN and CDR2 is SVGIG (reference sequence). The CDR3 loop spans 15 amino acids. The CDR3 sequence: CAWSTRRGSGYGYTF. CDR3 in DNA: TGTGCCTGGAGTACCCGAAGAGGGTCCGGCTATGGCTACACCTTC.

This clone was counted only a few times. This chain links TRBV6-5 with TRBJ2-7; no reliable D call. CDR3 length: 12 residues. Between the trimmed V and J ends, which lost 5 bases and 7 bases, there was a span of 12 bases. The germline gives CDR1 MNHEY, CDR2 SVGAGI. The CDR3 DNA sequence: TGTGCCAGCAGTCCCGGCCGCGGAGAGCAGTACTTC. Translation: CASSPGRGEQYF.

The chain uses TRBV10-3 and TRBJ2-1; 11 bases are shared with TRBD2. The CDR3 loop spans 17 amino acids. Germline loops: CDR1 ENHRY, CDR2 SYGVKD. V shed 4 bases and J 1 base; nucleotides not matched to a gene: 6. Written as DNA, the CDR3 is TGTGCCATCAGTGGGCAAACTAGCGGGAGTTCCTACAATGAGCAGTTCTTC. Translating gives CAISGQTSGSSYNEQFF.

This clone is a singleton in its sample. This chain connects TRBV6-6 to TRBJ1-3; D is uncertain. CDR1 is MNHNY, CDR2 SVGAGI, per germline (reference sequence). Trimming stripped 5 bases from V and 0 bases from J, with 8 bases between. The CDR3 length is 14 residues. The CDR3 DNA reads as TGTGCCAGCAGTCGCGATAGCTCTGGAAACACCATATATTTT. This gives the protein CASSRDSSGNTIYF.

The table lists this clone with a few counts. The chain joins TRBV18 to TRBJ2-3; 7 nucleotides agree with TRBD1. CDR3 length: 15 residues. Germline-derived CDR1 and CDR2 are KGHSH and LQKENI. Germline trimming cut 1 base from V and 3 bases from J; bases unmatched to any gene: 4. The CDR3 DNA reads as TGTGCCAGCTCACCACGCGACAGGGTGACAGATACGCAGTATTTT. This sequence encodes CASSPRDRVTDTQYF.

This chain joins TRBV7-9 and TRBJ1-1; D gene unclear. Germline CDR1 and CDR2: SEHNR and FQNEAQ (reference sequence). The CDR3 runs 15 residues. V was pared by 5 bases and J by 1 base, with 14 bases between. CDR3: CASSPGDDSNTEAFF. In DNA form, the CDR3 reads TGTGCCAGCAGCCCCGGCGATGACTCGAACACTGAAGCTTTCTTT.

In this sample, this clone turned up a few times. The chain carries TRBV18 and TRBJ2-3, with 8 bases identical to TRBD1. V dropped 3 bases and J dropped 14; count of bases not matched to a gene: 4. The CDR3 length is 11 residues. Per the germline V gene, CDR1 is KGHSH and CDR2 is LQKENI. CDR3: CASSPDRVPYF. The CDR3 DNA sequence: TGTGCCAGCTCACCGGACAGGGTTCCGTATTTT.

This chain uses TRBV5-1 with TRBJ2-1; the match to TRBD2 covers 11 bases. Germline trimming cut 0 bases from V and 7 bases from J; bases unmatched to any gene: 3. Germline V CDR1 and CDR2: SGHRS, YFSETQ. CDR3 size: 15 residues. This CDR3 is CASSLGLAGRNEQFF. CDR3 coding DNA: TGCGCCAGCAGCTTGGGACTAGCGGGGCGGAATGAGCAGTTCTTC.

This chain uses TRBV21-1 with TRBJ2-7; the table assigns TRBD1, which was not confirmed against the DNA. TRBV21-1 represents a pseudogene. The CDR3 is made up of 12 amino acids. The CDR3 DNA sequence: TGTGCCAGCAGGACGACAGACTACGAGCAGTACTTC. It codes for CASRTTDYEQYF.

The CDR3 DNA sequence: TGTGCCAGCAGTCCCGACAGGGCCACTGAAGCTTTCTTT. As protein: CASSPDRATEAFF. The J gene is TRBJ1-1, the V gene TRBV5-4, with 7 bases matching TRBD1. Trimming at V came to 5 bases and at J to 4 bases, leaving 5 bases not matched to a gene. The CDR3 runs 13 residues. Germline V lookup: CDR1 SGHNT, CDR2 YYREEE (reference sequence).

The count of this clone is one. The chain is built from TRBV18 and TRBJ2-2; no definite D call. The CDR3 loop spans 14 amino acids. Germline V gives CDR1 KGHSH, CDR2 LQKENI. The V and J ends lost 4 bases and 6 bases respectively, with 12 bases between them. The CDR3 DNA reads TGTGCCAGCTCACTTCTCCAGGAAGCCGGGGAGCTGTTTTTT. Its translation: CASSLLQEAGELFF.

This clone appeared a few times. This chain connects TRBV29-1 to TRBJ1-1; no clear D. Germline CDR1 is SQVTM and CDR2 is ANQGSEA. V dropped 7 bases and J dropped 3 bases, with 12 bases sitting between them. The CDR3 covers 12 residues. The CDR3 bases are TGCAGCGCGGGAACCGGGGACACTGAAGCTTTCTTT. It is translated as CSAGTGDTEAFF.

The rearrangement uses TRBV6-1 and TRBJ1-6; 8 positions match TRBD1. Germline CDR1 and CDR2: MNHNS and SASEGT. The CDR3 runs to 15 residues. Losses at the gene ends were 5 bases for V and 9 bases for J; bases not matched to a gene: 9. CDR3 in amino acids: CASSPRTGISSPLHF. The CDR3, as DNA: TGTGCCAGCAGTCCAAGGACAGGGATTAGTTCACCCCTCCACTTT.

The chain is built from TRBV18 and TRBJ1-2; D possibly corresponds to TRBD1 (5 bases). Germline V gene data show CDR1 as KGHSH and CDR2 as LQKENI. This CDR3 is built from 15 residues. The ends were cut back, 2 bases at V and 5 bases at J, with 15 bases in the middle. The CDR3 sequence is CASSPKEGLGYGYTF. The CDR3 DNA is TGTGCCAGCTCACCAAAGGAGGGGCTTGGGTATGGCTACACCTTC.

The chain uses TRBV5-6 and TRBJ2-5, with TRBD1 matching over 9 bases. V was clipped by 4 bases and J by 2 bases; unmatched bases: 9. The germline V gene has CDR1 SGHDT and CDR2 YYEEEE. CDR3 length: 16 amino acids. The CDR3 DNA reads TGTGCCAGCAGCGCAACCGGGACAGGGCTTCAAGAGACCCAGTACTTC. Translating it yields CASSATGTGLQETQYF. Complete variable domain (other parts from reference TRBV5-6 and TRBJ2-5): DAGVTQSPTHLIKTRGQQVTLRCSPKSGHDTVSWYQQALGQGPQFIFQYYEEEERQRGNFPDRFSGHQFPNYSSELNVNALLLGDSALYLCASSATGTGLQETQYFGPGTRLLVL.

V usage is TRBV28 and J usage is TRBJ2-1, with TRBD2 identical over 10 bases. The CDR3 sequence is 15 residues long. CDR1 is MDHEN and CDR2 is SYDVKM in the germline V gene. J was trimmed by 8 bases and V by 5 bases; bases with no gene match: 9. In DNA, the CDR3 is TGTGCCAGCAGTCTAGCGGGAGAGAGGTCGGATGAGCAGTTCTTC. It codes for CASSLAGERSDEQFF.

The table lists this clone with a count of one. Other DNA sequences in this specimen translate into the identical CDR3. V usage is TRBV7-3 and J usage is TRBJ1-1; a possible D gene is TRBD1 (6 bases). The CDR3 is 15 residues long. CDR1 and CDR2 (germline): SGHTA, FQGTGA. The V and J ends lost 6 bases and 4 bases respectively, with 18 bases between them. CDR3 sequence (DNA): TGTGCCAGCAGTCGTCATCAGGGGCTGTTCACTGAAGCTTTCTTT. Its protein product is CASSRHQGLFTEAFF.

This clone has a handful of counts. The rearrangement joins TRBV19 to TRBJ2-1, with D tentatively TRBD1 (5 bases). Trimming removed 4 bases at V and 15 bases at J, with 13 bases between. The CDR3 contains 11 residues. CDR1 and CDR2 (germline): LNHDA, SQIVND (reference sequence). The CDR3 bases are TGTGCCAGTAGTAATCAGGGCCCTCCGTTCTTC. This gives the protein CASSNQGPPFF. The variable domain in full, with the rest retrieved from reference TRBV19 and TRBJ2-1, is DGGITQSPKYLFRKEGQNVTLSCEQNLNHDAMYWYRQDPGQGLRLIYYSQIVNDFQKGDIAEGYSVSREKKESFPLTVTSAQKNPTAFYLCASSNQGPPFFGPGTRLTVL.